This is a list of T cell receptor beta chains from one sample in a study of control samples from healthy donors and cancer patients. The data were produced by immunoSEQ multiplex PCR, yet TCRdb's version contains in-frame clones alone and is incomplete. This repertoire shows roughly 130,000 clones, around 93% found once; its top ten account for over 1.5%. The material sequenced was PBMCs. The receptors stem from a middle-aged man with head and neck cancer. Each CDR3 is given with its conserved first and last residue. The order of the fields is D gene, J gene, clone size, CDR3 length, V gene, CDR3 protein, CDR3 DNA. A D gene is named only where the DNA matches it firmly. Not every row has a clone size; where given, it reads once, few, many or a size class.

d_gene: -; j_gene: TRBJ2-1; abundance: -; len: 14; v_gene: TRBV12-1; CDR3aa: CASSTGGSYNEQFF; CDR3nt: TGTGCCAGCAGCACCGGGGGGTCCTACAATGAGCAGTTCTTC
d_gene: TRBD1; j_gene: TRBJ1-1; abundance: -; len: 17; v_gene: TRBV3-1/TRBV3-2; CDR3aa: CASSPNRTGCMNTEAFF; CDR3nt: TGTGCCAGCAGCCCTAATCGGACAGGTTGCATGAACACTGAAGCTTTCTTT
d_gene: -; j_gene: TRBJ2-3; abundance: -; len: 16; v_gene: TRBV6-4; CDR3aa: CASSDISGRSTDTQYF; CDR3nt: TGTGCCAGCAGTGACATAAGCGGTCGAAGCACAGATACGCAGTATTTT
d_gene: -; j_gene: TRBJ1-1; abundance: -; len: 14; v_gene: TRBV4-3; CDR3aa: CASSQVNGNTEAFF; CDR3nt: TGCGCCAGCAGCCAAGTGAACGGGAACACTGAAGCTTTCTTT
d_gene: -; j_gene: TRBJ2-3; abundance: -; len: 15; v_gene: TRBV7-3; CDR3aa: CASSPSTPSTDTQYF; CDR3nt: TGTGCCAGCAGCCCGTCTACCCCTAGCACAGATACGCAGTATTTT
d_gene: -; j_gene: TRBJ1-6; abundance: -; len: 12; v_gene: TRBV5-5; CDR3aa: CASSWGVPPLHF; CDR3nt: TGTGCCAGCAGCTGGGGCGTGCCACCCCTCCACTTT
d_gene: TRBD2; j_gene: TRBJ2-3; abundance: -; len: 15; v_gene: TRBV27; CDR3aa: CASSLKAGGPDTQYF; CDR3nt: TGTGCCAGCAGTTTAAAAGCGGGGGGGCCAGATACGCAGTATTTT
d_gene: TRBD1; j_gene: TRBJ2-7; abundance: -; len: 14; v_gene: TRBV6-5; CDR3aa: CASSPRTGTNEQYF; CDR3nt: TGTGCCAGCAGTCCGCGGACAGGGACCAACGAGCAGTACTTC
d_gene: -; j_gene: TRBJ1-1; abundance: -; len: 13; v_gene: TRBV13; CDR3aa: CASSLGLTPEAFF; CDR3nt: TGTGCCAGCAGCTTAGGGCTTACCCCTGAAGCTTTCTTT
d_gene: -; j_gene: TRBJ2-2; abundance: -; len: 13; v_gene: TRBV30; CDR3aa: CGGSSGYSGELFF; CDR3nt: TGTGGTGGGTCCAGCGGGTATTCCGGGGAGCTGTTTTTT
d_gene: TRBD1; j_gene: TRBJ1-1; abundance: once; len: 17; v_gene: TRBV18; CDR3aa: CASSPGTGSPQNTEAFF; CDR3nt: TGTGCCAGCTCACCCGGGACAGGGTCACCGCAGAACACTGAAGCTTTCTTT
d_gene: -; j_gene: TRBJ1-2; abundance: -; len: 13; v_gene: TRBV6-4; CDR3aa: CASSVGGSYGYTF; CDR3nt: TGTGCCAGCAGTGTCGGGGGGAGCTATGGCTACACCTTC
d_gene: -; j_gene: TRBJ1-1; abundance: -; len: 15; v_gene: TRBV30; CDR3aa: CAWDPATGLNTEAFF; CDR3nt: TGTGCCTGGGACCCAGCTACAGGTTTGAACACTGAAGCTTTCTTT
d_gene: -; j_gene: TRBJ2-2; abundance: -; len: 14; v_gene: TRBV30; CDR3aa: CAWTMGPWAGELFF; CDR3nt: TGTGCCTGGACCATGGGACCCTGGGCCGGGGAGCTGTTTTTT
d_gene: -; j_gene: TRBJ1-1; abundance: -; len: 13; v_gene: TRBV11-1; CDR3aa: CASSSRPDTEAFF; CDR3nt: TGTGCCAGCAGCTCTCGACCGGACACTGAAGCTTTCTTT
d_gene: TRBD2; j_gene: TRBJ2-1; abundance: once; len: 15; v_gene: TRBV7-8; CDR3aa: CASSSGLGIYNEQFF; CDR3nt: TGTGCCAGCAGCTCGGGACTAGGGATTTACAATGAGCAGTTCTTC
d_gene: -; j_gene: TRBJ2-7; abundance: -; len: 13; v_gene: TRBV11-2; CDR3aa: CASSLVQGYEQYF; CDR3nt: TGTGCCAGCAGCTTAGTCCAGGGCTACGAGCAGTACTTC
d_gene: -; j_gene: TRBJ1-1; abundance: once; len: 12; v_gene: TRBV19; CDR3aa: CASSRTVTEAFF; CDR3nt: TGTGCCAGTAGTAGGACAGTGACTGAAGCTTTCTTT
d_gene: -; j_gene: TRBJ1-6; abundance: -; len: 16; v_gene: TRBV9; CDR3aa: CASSAYGDNFNSPLHF; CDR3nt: TGTGCCAGCAGCGCTTATGGGGACAATTTTAATTCACCCCTCCACTTT
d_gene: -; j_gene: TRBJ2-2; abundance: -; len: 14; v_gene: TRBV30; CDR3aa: CAWRVGAGTGELFF; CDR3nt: TGTGCCTGGAGGGTGGGGGCGGGGACCGGGGAGCTGTTTTTT
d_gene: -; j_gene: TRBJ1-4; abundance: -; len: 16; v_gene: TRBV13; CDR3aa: CASSFTSGEGEEKLFF; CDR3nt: TGTGCCAGCAGCTTTACCTCAGGGGAAGGAGAGGAAAAACTGTTTTTT
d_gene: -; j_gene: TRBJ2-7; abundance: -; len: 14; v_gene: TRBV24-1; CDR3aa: CATRGGGETSEQYF; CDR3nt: TGTGCCACCAGGGGAGGGGGGGAGACCAGCGAGCAGTACTTC
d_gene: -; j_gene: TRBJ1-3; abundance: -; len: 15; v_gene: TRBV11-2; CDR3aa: CASSPGRVSGNTIYF; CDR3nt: TGTGCCAGCAGCCCTGGACGGGTCTCTGGAAACACCATATATTTT
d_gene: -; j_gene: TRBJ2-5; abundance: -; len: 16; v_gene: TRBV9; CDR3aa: CASSAALSRSQETQYF; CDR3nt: TGTGCCAGCAGCGCCGCTCTCAGTCGCTCTCAAGAGACCCAGTACTTC
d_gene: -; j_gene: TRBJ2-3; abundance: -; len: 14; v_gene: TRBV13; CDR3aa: CASSLTRGADTQYF; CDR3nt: TGTGCCAGCAGCTTAACCAGGGGCGCAGATACGCAGTATTTT
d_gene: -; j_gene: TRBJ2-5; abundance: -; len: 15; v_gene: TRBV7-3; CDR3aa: CASSFMGGNQETQYF; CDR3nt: TGTGCCAGCAGCTTTATGGGGGGAAATCAAGAGACCCAGTACTTC